The subject of this entry is one T cell receptor (beta chain). Its antigen is unidentified. The donors were part of the 120-subject validation cohort, which stood apart from the roughly 700-subject first cohort. This sample stems from a study of cytomegalovirus exposure and HLA in healthy donors. Notes on the study in general: The tendency of first-cohort TCR clusters to co-occur in the 120 or so validation repertoires emerged from a later analysis. A few CMV-associated chains were confirmed in vitro to be specific for CMV antigens.

Germline values: CDR1 SEHNR, CDR2 FQNEAQ (reference sequence). The CDR3 totals 16 residues. Trimming took off 5 bases at V and 5 bases at J, with 21 bases between the two ends. The assay was immunoSEQ multiplex PCR, and TCRdb's table has in-frame clones only and misses some. Of around 120,000 clones in the sample, about 87% were seen once. This sequence was found in a woman under 30 in good health and CMV-seronegative. The chain combines TRBV7-9 with TRBJ1-2, with D tentatively TRBD1 (5 bases). The sample comprised PBMCs. The CDR3 sequence: CASSVTRGWEWYGYTF. The CDR3 DNA is TGTGCCAGCAGCGTAACCCGGGGGTGGGAGTGGTATGGCTACACCTTC.